Listed below are T cell receptor beta chains from one sample, sequenced in a study of shared clonotypes between healthy human individuals. Sequenced by immunoSEQ multiplex PCR; TCRdb stores in-frame clones only, minus some. Of approximately 1.5 million clones in the sample, approximately 98% were seen once. Sequencing was done on a sample of naive CD4+ T cells sorted from blood. The receptors come from a man aged 25 to 45 in good health. Each CDR3 is given with its conserved first and last residue. D genes are given only for firm matches. Only some rows state a clone size, as once, few, many or a class for expanded clones.

.,TRBJ2-1,TRBV11-1,.,CASSLLSQQFF
.,TRBJ1-5,TRBV12-5,.,CASGFGGNQPQHF
.,TRBJ2-2,TRBV7-9,.,CASSPLSKTGELFF
.,TRBJ2-2,TRBV7-2,.,CASTQSGELFF
.,TRBJ2-1,TRBV11-2,.,CASSRAETRYNEQFF
.,TRBJ1-4,TRBV15,.,CATSREYRVNEKLFF
.,TRBJ2-1,TRBV6-5,TRBD2,CASSSAAGSSYNEQFF
.,TRBJ2-7,TRBV28,TRBD1,CASSFETGVSYEQYF
.,TRBJ2-7,TRBV9,.,CASAGRDKSSGEQYF
.,TRBJ1-2,TRBV6-6,.,CASSPTTDGPGYTF
.,TRBJ1-4,TRBV18,.,CASSPPSLETEKLFF
.,TRBJ1-2,TRBV28,.,CASGMLQGVPRGYTF
.,TRBJ2-3,TRBV9,.,CASSVRGAHDFADTQYF
.,TRBJ2-7,TRBV7-2,.,CASSRVRADEQYF
.,TRBJ1-1,TRBV11-2,.,CASSDHPGKTEAFF
.,TRBJ2-7,TRBV30,.,CAWRSGPRSSYEQYF
.,TRBJ2-4,TRBV11-2,.,CASSSGTKVVGIQYF
.,TRBJ2-1,TRBV30,.,CAWSVEPSLGGNYDNEQFF
once,TRBJ2-1,TRBV19,TRBD2,CASNLAGGTNYNEQFF
.,TRBJ2-5,TRBV7-9,.,CASSLDIRRQETQYF
.,TRBJ1-1,TRBV30,.,CAWSYWMNTEAFF
.,TRBJ2-1,TRBV6-6,.,CASSRTTIAYNEQFF
.,TRBJ1-5,TRBV19,TRBD1,CASSMRQGDQPQHF
.,TRBJ2-1,TRBV6-5,TRBD2,CASSLLAGGHNEQFF
.,TRBJ2-1,TRBV18,TRBD2,CASSPRAGERGNEQFF
.,TRBJ1-5,TRBV9,.,CASSVDEGQPQHF
once,TRBJ2-3,TRBV29-1,.,CSGGGLSNTQYF
.,TRBJ2-1,TRBV18,.,CASSKDRSNEQFF
.,TRBJ2-5,TRBV7-2,.,CASLHELGRVQETQYF
.,TRBJ2-3,TRBV7-9,.,CASSLGALTTDTQYF
once,TRBJ2-7,TRBV18,.,CASSPFGAEQYF
.,TRBJ2-1,TRBV9,.,CASSPADNEQFF
.,TRBJ2-6,TRBV5-6,TRBD1,CASSTQTGKVEANVLTF
.,TRBJ2-3,TRBV6-5,.,CASADVISTDTQYF
.,TRBJ2-7,TRBV5-5,.,CASSWSTSGQVRQYF
.,TRBJ2-3,TRBV5-4,.,CASSWELADTQYF
.,TRBJ1-1,TRBV6-1,.,CASRGAGGGFF
.,TRBJ2-3,TRBV5-6,.,CASSLGQFTDTQYF
once,TRBJ2-1,TRBV7-6,TRBD1,CASSLGGRGQGGEQFF
.,TRBJ2-7,TRBV18,TRBD2,CASSAGVSYEQYF
.,TRBJ2-3,TRBV2,TRBD2,CASVLAGEDTQYF
.,TRBJ2-5,TRBV5-1,TRBD2,CASSYRLAGARETQYF
.,TRBJ1-2,TRBV6-6,.,CASSGYGYTF
.,TRBJ1-2,TRBV29-1,.,CSVPTTGSEGYTF
.,TRBJ2-1,TRBV28,.,CASSLVRSYNEQFF
.,TRBJ2-1,TRBV7-2,TRBD2,CASSLGGLAGVFF
.,TRBJ2-7,TRBV21-1,.,CASSKGRTSGRAQWYEQYF
.,TRBJ2-7,TRBV5-6,.,CASSLDRSSYEQYF
once,TRBJ2-1,TRBV29-1,TRBD1,CSVAEGQGYNEQFF
.,TRBJ2-1,TRBV5-4,TRBD2,CASSLILAGNNEQFF
.,TRBJ2-1,TRBV2,TRBD2,CASSEAEGLAGARYLF
.,TRBJ2-5,TRBV5-1,TRBD2,CASSQSSGGQIFTQYF